The 29 T cell receptor beta chains listed next were all sequenced from one sample in a study of T cell responses to AZD1222 COVID-19 vaccine listed by TCRdb under 2021. Libraries were constructed by the immunoSEQ multiplex PCR assay. As stored in TCRdb, this immuneACCESS dataset retains in-frame rearrangements with V and J assigned. A fraction of the clones does not appear; measured against another copy, unresolved V genes explain less than half of the discrepancy, and the remainder lacks a known reason. For this sample the table gives around 270,000 clones, of which 90% to 95% were detected only once. The top ten clones comprise around 0.6% of the sample. Per the publication, the time point label means: about 28 days (+/-7) after the second vaccine dose. The material was peripheral blood, obtained 28 days after the second AZD1222 dose. All receptors derive from an adult who received the AZD1222 COVID-19 vaccine.

With respect to this clone: One junction end does not reproduce the germline sequence, and a read error may be involved. The chain has TRBV2 and TRBJ2-1; D is unclear. This CDR3 is built from 12 residues. From germline, CDR1 is SNHLY and CDR2 FYNNEI. CDR3 sequence: CASSESYHEQFF. In DNA, the CDR3 is TGTGCCAGCAGTGAAAGCTACCATGAGCAGTTCTTC.

The rearrangement uses TRBV2 and TRBJ2-7, with a weak D call TRBD2 (5 bases). Germline values: CDR1 SNHLY, CDR2 FYNNEI. V lost 3 bases, J lost 0 bases, and 9 bases lay in between. The CDR3 loop spans 14 amino acids. Written as DNA, the CDR3 is TGTGCCAGCAGTGACCATGGGAGCTCCTACGAGCAGTACTTC. This translates into CASSDHGSSYEQYF.

CDR3 nucleotides: TGTGCCAGCAGCCCGCTCAGTGGGAGAAACACCATATATTTT. Its translation is CASSPLSGRNTIYF. This chain links TRBV6-5 with TRBJ1-3, with D unclear. The CDR3 contains 14 residues. Germline V gene data show CDR1 as MNHEY and CDR2 as SVGAGI. Trimming took 6 bases from V and 5 from J, leaving 14 bases between them.

The V gene is TRBV5-4, the J gene TRBJ1-2, with D tentatively TRBD1 (6 bases). V lost 5 bases, J lost 4 bases, and 15 bases lay in between. This CDR3 region has 14 residues. Germline V gives CDR1 SGHNT, CDR2 YYREEE (reference sequence). The CDR3 loop reads CASRLTGSLYGYTF. The CDR3 nucleotides are TGTGCCAGCAGGCTAACAGGGAGCCTCTATGGCTACACCTTC.

This rearrangement joins TRBV5-4 to TRBJ2-7; 8 nucleotides align to TRBD1. CDR3 length: 15 residues. Germline loops: CDR1 SGHNT, CDR2 YYREEE (reference sequence). The trim removed 0 bases at V and 2 bases at J, leaving 4 bases unmatched. The CDR3 region is CASSLGDRTTYEQYF. CDR3 in DNA: TGTGCCAGCAGCTTGGGGGACAGGACTACCTACGAGCAGTACTTC.

The chain is built from TRBV10-1 and TRBJ1-5; no reliable D call. CDR1 is WNHNN, CDR2 SYGVQD, per germline (reference sequence). The CDR3 totals 12 residues. The V end lost 7 bases, the J end lost 4 bases, and 8 bases lay between the germline ends. CDR3 bases: TGCGCCAGCACCAGTAAGAATCAGCCCCAGCATTTT. Amino acids: CASTSKNQPQHF.

The rearrangement joins TRBV7-9 to TRBJ2-2, with TRBD1 as a possible D gene (5 bases). Per the germline V gene, CDR1 is SEHNR and CDR2 is FQNEAQ (reference sequence). Deletions cut 2 bases from V and 7 bases from J, with 11 bases between. The CDR3 spans 14 residues. The CDR3 is CASSLWGSGGELFF. The CDR3, as DNA: TGTGCCAGCAGCTTATGGGGCTCCGGCGGGGAGCTGTTTTTT.

This clone has only one observation. The chain joins TRBV21-1 to TRBJ2-1; TRBD2, the D gene given by the table, was not confirmed from the DNA. TRBV21-1 is described as a pseudogene. This CDR3 comprises 16 residues. CDR3 in DNA: TGTGCCAGCAGCAAAGGGGACTGTTCCCACTACAATGAGCAGTTCTTC. Amino acids: CASSKGDCSHYNEQFF.

The V gene is TRBV19, the J gene TRBJ2-7, with 9 bases fitting TRBD2. Germline V gives CDR1 LNHDA, CDR2 SQIVND (reference sequence). Losses at the gene ends were 5 bases for V and 3 bases for J; bases not matched to a gene: 14. The CDR3 runs 17 residues. The CDR3 sequence is CASSSPPGTSRNYEQYF. In DNA form, the CDR3 reads TGTGCCAGTAGTTCACCTCCCGGGACTAGCAGGAACTACGAGCAGTACTTC.

This CDR3 reads CASSPTGGNQPQHF. DNA for the CDR3: TGTGCCAGCTCACCGACAGGGGGCAATCAGCCCCAGCATTTT. V and J are TRBV18 and TRBJ1-5; 8 bases match TRBD1. J gave up 2 bases and V 3 bases, and 0 bases lay outside the gene matches. The CDR3 runs 14 residues. The germline V gene encodes CDR1 KGHSH and CDR2 LQKENI.

The chain joins TRBV2 to TRBJ1-5; 9 bases fit TRBD1. The CDR3 length is 13 residues. Germline-derived CDR1 and CDR2 are SNHLY and FYNNEI. The J segment lost 11 bases and the V segment lost 3 bases, leaving 5 bases of the junction unmatched. The CDR3 reads CASSDGQGKTQHF. The CDR3 DNA sequence: TGTGCCAGCAGTGACGGACAGGGGAAGACCCAGCATTTT.

CDR3 protein: CCCRTANTEAFF. CDR3 coding DNA: TGTTGCTGTAGGACAGCGAACACTGAAGCTTTCTTT. V usage is TRBV6-5 and J usage is TRBJ1-1, with a tentative D call TRBD1 (6 bases). The CDR3 is made up of 12 amino acids. The germline gives CDR1 MNHEY, CDR2 SVGAGI.

The V gene is TRBV27, the J gene TRBJ1-4; D gene unclear. V lost 2 bases, J lost 3 bases, and 10 bases lay in between. CDR1 is MNHEY, CDR2 SMNVEV, per germline (reference sequence). The CDR3 covers 15 residues. The CDR3 DNA reads TGTGCCAGCAGTTTAAACCGGGAGGCTAATGAAAAACTGTTTTTT. Translation: CASSLNREANEKLFF.

The chain has TRBV5-1 and TRBJ2-7; 9 nucleotides line up with TRBD1. The CDR3 contains 14 residues. V shed 4 bases, J shed 9 bases, and the junction held 11 bases outside the gene matches. Looked up from germline, CDR1 is SGHRS and CDR2 is YFSETQ. The DNA of the CDR3 is TGCGCCAGCAGCCCTTATCAGGACAGGGGAACGCAGTACTTC. As protein: CASSPYQDRGTQYF.

This chain links TRBV30 with TRBJ1-4, with D unclear. Per the germline V gene, CDR1 is GTSNPN and CDR2 is SVGIG (reference sequence). With 2 bases removed from V and 8 bases from J, the gap between germline ends came to 12 bases. The CDR3 length is 13 residues. The CDR3 DNA follows: TGTGCCTGGAGTTTCCGACGGGTCGAAAAACTGTTTTTT. It codes for CAWSFRRVEKLFF.

J is TRBJ1-6 and V is TRBV3-1 (or the pseudogene TRBV3-2), with unresolved D. This CDR3 region has 15 residues. Germline V gene sequence: CDR1 LGHDT, CDR2 YNNKEL (reference sequence). V was pared by 1 base and J by 8 bases, with 12 bases between. The CDR3 reads CASSQVPGFDSPLHF. CDR3 bases: TGTGCCAGCAGCCAAGTCCCTGGGTTCGATTCACCCCTCCACTTT.

This chain uses TRBV20-1 with TRBJ2-7; D gene uncertain. This CDR3 comprises 11 residues. The V end was cut by 7 bases, the J end by 2 bases, with 9 bases between. The germline CDR1 and CDR2 sequences are DFQATT and SNEGSKA (reference sequence). Written as DNA, the CDR3 is TGCAGTGTGGGTAGGGCCTACGAGCAGTACTTC. Translating gives CSVGRAYEQYF.

The V and J genes are TRBV19 and TRBJ2-6, with D hard to call. The CDR3 contains 15 residues. In germline, CDR1 is LNHDA, CDR2 SQIVND (reference sequence). V gave up 4 bases and J gave up 2 bases, with 9 bases separating them. The CDR3 DNA reads as TGTGCCAGTAGTACCACAAGGGCTGGGGCCAACGTCCTGACTTTC. Amino acids: CASSTTRAGANVLTF.

The J gene is TRBJ2-2, the V gene TRBV27; possibly TRBD1 for D (6 bases). CDR1 and CDR2 from the germline V gene are MNHEY and SMNVEV (reference sequence). V dropped 0 bases and J dropped 6 bases, with 11 bases sitting between them. The CDR3 is 15 amino acids. CDR3 sequence (DNA): TGTGCCAGCAGTTTATCGATTGAGGGGGCCGGGGAGCTGTTTTTT. Amino acids: CASSLSIEGAGELFF.

The CDR3 coding sequence is TGCGCCACCATGACGCGACTCGGCGGGCAAGAGACCCAGTACTTC. This encodes CATMTRLGGQETQYF. V gene TRBV5-1 combines with J gene TRBJ2-5; possible D gene TRBD2, 5 bases. CDR3 length: 15 amino acids. V was clipped by 9 bases and J by 2 bases, with 20 bases between them. CDR1 and CDR2 (germline): SGHRS, YFSETQ.

The chain combines TRBV6-2 or TRBV6-3 with TRBJ1-3; the D is unclear. The CDR3 runs 16 residues. V was pared by 5 bases and J by 0 bases, with 14 bases between. Germline CDR1 is MNHEY and CDR2 is SVGEGT. The CDR3 DNA is TGTGCCAGCAGTCCCTCCGTACACATCTCTGGAAACACCATATATTTT. This codes for CASSPSVHISGNTIYF.

The genes are TRBV27 and TRBJ2-1; 13 bases agree with TRBD2. The CDR3 covers 18 residues. Germline V gives CDR1 MNHEY, CDR2 SMNVEV (reference sequence). Trimming took 3 bases from V and 7 from J; bases not matched to a gene: 12. The CDR3 bases are TGTGCCAGCAGTTTCGTGGGGACTAGCGGGACCTTAGGGAATGAGCAGTTCTTC. Its translation: CASSFVGTSGTLGNEQFF.

The chain is built from TRBV2 and TRBJ1-5; D remains unclear. CDR1 and CDR2 (germline): SNHLY, FYNNEI. V lost 5 bases and J 3 bases, leaving 11 bases between the germline ends. This CDR3 comprises 14 residues. The DNA of the CDR3 is TGTGCCAGCAGTCTAGACAAATTCAATCAGCCCCAGCATTTT. It specifies CASSLDKFNQPQHF. Combining the CDR3 with reference TRBV2 and TRBJ1-5 gives the whole variable domain EPEVTQTPSHQVTQMGQEVILRCVPISNHLYFYWYRQILGQKVEFLVSFYNNEISEKSEIFDDQFSVERPDGSNFTLKIRSTKLEDSAMYFCASSLDKFNQPQHFGDGTRLSIL.

This clone was seen a single time. The chain employs TRBV19 and TRBJ2-3; D possibly corresponds to TRBD2 (5 bases). The germline CDR1 and CDR2 sequences are LNHDA and SQIVND (reference sequence). This CDR3 comprises 14 residues. The V end lost 4 bases, the J end lost 3 bases, and 11 bases lay between the germline ends. The CDR3 loop is CASSSDGGTDTQYF. CDR3 in DNA: TGTGCCAGTAGTAGCGATGGCGGGACAGATACGCAGTATTTT.

The chain combines TRBV19 with TRBJ1-5, with no clear D. V lost 7 bases and J lost 4, with 17 bases in between. CDR3 length: 15 amino acids. Germline loops: CDR1 LNHDA, CDR2 SQIVND (reference sequence). In nucleotides, the CDR3 is TGTGCCAGTACCCTTGACCCGCCTGGGAATCAGCCCCAGCATTTT. Its translation: CASTLDPPGNQPQHF.

The chain carries TRBV3-1 (or the pseudogene TRBV3-2) and TRBJ2-5; 13 positions match TRBD2. The CDR3 loop spans 15 amino acids. The V gene end was trimmed by 3 bases and the J gene end by 13 bases; junction bases not matched to a gene: 11. The germline V gene encodes CDR1 LGHDT and CDR2 YNNKEL (reference sequence). CDR3 coding DNA: TGTGCCAGCAGCCACCTCGGACTAGCGGGGGCCGGTAGGTACTTC. It codes for CASSHLGLAGAGRYF.

Here the CDR3 DNA reads TGTGCCAGCAGTTTATCGAACAGACCTTGGGATACGCAGTATTTT. It specifies CASSLSNRPWDTQYF. The chain employs TRBV27 and TRBJ2-3; no clear D. The germline V gene has CDR1 MNHEY and CDR2 SMNVEV (reference sequence). CDR3 length equals 15 residues. The V end was cut by 0 bases, the J end by 6 bases, with 13 bases between.

The rearrangement uses TRBV28 and TRBJ1-5, with no clear D. Germline V gene data show CDR1 as MDHEN and CDR2 as SYDVKM. Trimming stripped 2 bases from V and 2 bases from J, with 10 bases between. The CDR3 is 15 amino acids. The chain's CDR3 is CASSLTGEGNQPQHF. The CDR3, as DNA: TGTGCCAGCAGTTTAACGGGAGAGGGCAATCAGCCCCAGCATTTT.

The chain has TRBV5-4 and TRBJ1-2; TRBD1 aligns across 7 bases. Per germline, CDR1 SGHNT and CDR2 YYREEE (reference sequence). With 4 bases clipped from V and 3 bases from J, the junction kept 6 bases outside the gene matches. The CDR3 runs 14 residues. The CDR3 loop is CASSPTGAYYGYTF. The CDR3 DNA follows: TGTGCCAGCAGCCCTACAGGGGCTTACTATGGCTACACCTTC. The entire variable domain, with the rest obtained from reference TRBV5-4 and TRBJ1-2, is as follows: ETGVTQSPTHLIKTRGQQVTLRCSSQSGHNTVSWYQQALGQGPQFIFQYYREEENGRGNFPPRFSGLQFPNYSSELNVNALELDDSALYLCASSPTGAYYGYTFGSGTRLTVV.